This T cell receptor (beta chain) was identified during a study of blood T cells in healthy people across ages (dated by TCRdb to between 2014 and 2016). Turning to the overall study: In model experiments, template switching captured roughly one uniquely barcoded TCR beta cDNA molecule for every two T cells. The study measured age-related changes in TCR beta repertoire diversity using deep sequencing normalized with unique cDNA molecular identifiers. The donors were split into four age groups: young (average about 15 years), middle-aged (about 40), aged (roughly 68) and long-lived (over 80). To avoid experimental bias, donors of different ages were spread randomly across the sequencing lanes. Using the same blood draw, the study looked at two additional independent replicas of 1 million unique cDNA reads for two donors, one aged 18 to 29 and the other aged 80 or older. What the study reported, not specific to this receptor: A strong correlation was found between observed TCR beta diversity and the percentage of naive T cells measured by flow cytometry. Compared with the aged group, the long-lived group had more naive CD4+ T cells, fewer expanded clones and increased TCR diversity, a pattern suggesting age selection. Observed TCR beta diversity per million T cells fell roughly linearly with age, and a significant reduction was already apparent by age about 43. Estimates of total diversity based on one million sequenced T cells were regarded as lower bounds and as underestimates. Since profiling was done on bulk unsorted PBMCs, naive and antigen-experienced compartments could not be conclusively compared. Because the CMV infection status of the donors was unknown, age-related changes in expanded clonotypes may potentially have been confounded.

The approximately 39 donors, aged about 6 to 100 years, were systemically healthy Caucasian individuals from Russia. Each donor gave 8 to 10 milliliters of peripheral blood, drawn into EDTA-treated Vacutainer tubes. Ficoll-Paque density-gradient centrifugation was used to isolate PBMCs, with at least 6.5 million per sample. Trizol reagent was used to extract total RNA from the PBMCs, yielding at least 6 micrograms per sample. Naive CD45RAhigh/CD27high T cell percentages were measured by flow cytometry on a PBMC aliquot from every donor. The germline V gene yields MNHEY for CDR1 and SVGAGI for CDR2. V is trimmed back by 6 bases and J by 7 bases, and the junction contains 13 bases that no gene match accounts for. There are 16 amino acids in the CDR3, from cysteine to phenylalanine inclusive. Only the CDR3 portion is preserved as DNA: 48 bases, with reading frame beginning at the first base. The library was made by 5' RACE. The reads were generated on an Illumina HiSeq 2500. A second PCR of roughly 7 to 11 cycles was performed with a sample-barcoded 5' primer and a J-beta primer mix. Each TCR beta cDNA molecule received a unique molecular identifier from a template-switch 5' adaptor carrying 12 random nucleotides. Each sample yielded at least 2.5 million CDR3-containing paired-end reads. First-strand cDNA synthesis was performed from all RNA using the Mint cDNA synthesis kit, with priming by a TRBC-specific oligonucleotide. Following uracil-DNA glycosylase treatment, all cDNA underwent a first 18-cycle PCR with the universal primers M1SS and BC2_uni_R. The authors processed their data as follows. Each sample was normalized by randomly selecting 1 million high-quality reads, each carrying a distinct molecular identifier. Instead of being binned into consensus sequences, reads that shared molecular identifiers were thrown out. MiTCR, with a Q25 quality threshold and the strictest error-elimination algorithm, was used for CDR3 identification, clonotype clustering and error correction. A nonparametric unseen species model with Euler transformation was used to estimate lower-bound total TCR beta diversity. Through fastp at Q25 and MiXCR, TCRdb rebuilt clones from the public reads, retaining in-frame beta chains. Each entry is one CDR3 protein sequence, shown with its most common DNA and genes. TCRdb's processing, not the study's, gives the V and J calls here. In this sample the table shows some 550,000 distinct CDR3 sequences, around 48% of which occur a single time. The top ten hold around 23% of the sample.

This clonotype was recorded at least ten times. No cognate antigen has been identified for it. Base qualities are not provided; no much larger clone lies one nucleotide away. The sequence links TRBV6-5 to TRBJ2-1; 9 junctional bases match TRBD2. The sequence was obtained from a man older than 75 in good health. The sequenced material came from blood. The sequenced DNA: TGTGCCAGCAGAGCCCAGCCCGCGGGAGGGCCGAATGAGCAGTTCTTC. The resulting protein is CASRAQPAGGPNEQFF.